This T cell receptor beta chain was observed in a study of PD-1 blockade in mismatch repair-deficient tumors. This clone was observed a single time. V lost 6 bases, J lost 6 bases, and 17 bases lay in between. The CDR3 consists of 14 residues. Per germline, CDR1 SNHLY and CDR2 FYNNEI. Sequencing was performed with immunoSEQ multiplex PCR; in TCRdb, only in-frame clones are kept and a portion is missing. Among 56,000 or so clones listed, roughly 78% were seen once. This TCR came from an adult with mismatch repair-deficient cancer. Sequencing used peripheral blood, obtained 4 weeks after starting pembrolizumab. V usage is TRBV2 and J usage is TRBJ1-1; D call uncertain. The CDR3 here is CASSANLGAAEAFF. CDR3 DNA sequence: TGTGCCAGCAGCGCTAATCTGGGAGCGGCTGAAGCTTTCTTT.